These T cell receptor beta chains were read from a single sample in a study of T cell responses to AZD1222 COVID-19 vaccine. Data came from immunoSEQ multiplex PCR; TCRdb stores just in-frame clones and leaves some out. The sample holds around 120,000 clones, about 89% seen once. This material consisted of peripheral blood, taken on day 0 of AZD1222 vaccination. The receptors derive from an adult in good health. Both conserved end residues are part of each CDR3. A D gene is named only where the DNA matches it firmly. The size of a clone is reported for some rows only, either as once, few or many, or as a class for expanded clones.

size: -; J: TRBJ2-3; D: -; V: TRBV19; CDR3: CASSLSGTGTDTQYF; DNA: TGTGCCAGTAGTCTCTCCGGGACCGGCACAGATACGCAGTATTTT
size: -; J: TRBJ2-2; D: -; V: TRBV5-1; CDR3: CASSLGASNTGELFF; DNA: TGCGCCAGCAGCTTAGGGGCTTCGAACACCGGGGAGCTGTTTTTT
size: once; J: TRBJ1-1; D: -; V: TRBV6-5; CDR3: CASSSRGRNTEAFF; DNA: TGTGCCAGCAGTTCACGGGGGAGGAACACTGAAGCTTTCTTT
size: -; J: TRBJ1-6; D: -; V: TRBV7-8; CDR3: CASSLGTVNNSPLHF; DNA: TGTGCCAGCAGCTTAGGAACAGTCAATAATTCACCCCTCCACTTT
size: -; J: TRBJ2-3; D: TRBD2; V: TRBV2; CDR3: CASTAGGPYTQYF; DNA: TGTGCCAGCACTGCGGGGGGGCCGTATACGCAGTATTTT
size: -; J: TRBJ2-4; D: TRBD1; V: TRBV7-6; CDR3: CASSPGTGMNIQYF; DNA: TGTGCCAGCAGCCCGGGGACAGGGATGAACATTCAGTACTTC
size: -; J: TRBJ1-6; D: -; V: TRBV5-4; CDR3: CASSRESYNSPLHF; DNA: TGTGCCAGCAGCCGGGAGTCCTATAATTCACCCCTCCACTTT
size: -; J: TRBJ2-1; D: -; V: TRBV6-5; CDR3: CASSYFLNEQFF; DNA: TGTGCCAGCAGTTACTTTCTTAATGAGCAGTTCTTC
size: -; J: TRBJ2-7; D: -; V: TRBV3-1/TRBV3-2; CDR3: CASSERAWGEQYF; DNA: TGTGCCAGCAGCGAGAGGGCTTGGGGCGAGCAGTACTTC
size: -; J: TRBJ2-3; D: -; V: TRBV6-2/TRBV6-3; CDR3: CASSYGPAHTDTQYF; DNA: TGTGCCAGCAGTTACGGGCCGGCTCATACAGATACGCAGTATTTT
size: -; J: TRBJ2-3; D: -; V: TRBV5-6; CDR3: CASQLPATDTQYF; DNA: TGTGCTTCCCAGCTGCCTGCCACAGATACGCAGTATTTT
size: -; J: TRBJ2-6; D: -; V: TRBV19; CDR3: CASSGTGANVLTF; DNA: TGTGCCAGTAGTGGCACTGGGGCCAACGTCCTGACTTTC
size: once; J: TRBJ2-1; D: -; V: TRBV5-1; CDR3: CASSLDDEQFF; DNA: TGCGCCAGCAGCTTGGATGATGAGCAGTTCTTC
size: -; J: TRBJ1-5; D: -; V: TRBV6-2/TRBV6-3; CDR3: CASSSRDTQYSNQPQHF; DNA: TGTGCCAGCAGCAGCCGGGACACACAGTATAGCAATCAGCCCCAGCATTTT
size: -; J: TRBJ2-7; D: TRBD2; V: TRBV28; CDR3: CASSQSGGYEQYF; DNA: TGTGCCAGCAGCCAAAGCGGGGGCTACGAGCAGTACTTC
size: -; J: TRBJ1-2; D: -; V: TRBV19; CDR3: CASSPAGWNYGYTF; DNA: TGTGCCAGTAGCCCTGCGGGGTGGAACTATGGCTACACCTTC
size: -; J: TRBJ2-5; D: -; V: TRBV15; CDR3: CATSRGGVLETQYF; DNA: TGTGCCACCAGCAGAGGCGGCGTATTAGAGACCCAGTACTTC
size: -; J: TRBJ2-2; D: -; V: TRBV28; CDR3: CASSLRGELFF; DNA: TGTGCCAGCAGTCTCAGGGGGGAGCTGTTTTTT
size: -; J: TRBJ2-1; D: -; V: TRBV19; CDR3: CASSIVSGNEQFF; DNA: TGTGCCAGTAGTATAGTCTCGGGCAATGAGCAGTTCTTC
size: -; J: TRBJ2-1; D: TRBD1; V: TRBV6-6; CDR3: CASGDSLSSYNEQFF; DNA: TGTGCCAGCGGGGACAGCCTGAGCTCCTACAATGAGCAGTTCTTC
size: -; J: TRBJ1-6; D: -; V: TRBV2; CDR3: CASSQSSQSNSPLHF; DNA: TGTGCCAGCAGTCAGTCGTCGCAGAGTAATTCACCCCTCCACTTT
size: -; J: TRBJ1-1; D: TRBD1; V: TRBV9; CDR3: CASSARTGGTEAFF; DNA: TGTGCCAGCAGCGCCAGGACAGGGGGCACTGAAGCTTTCTTT
size: -; J: TRBJ2-1; D: TRBD2; V: TRBV3-1/TRBV3-2; CDR3: CASSQGRTSGGNEQFF; DNA: TGTGCCAGCAGCCAAGGCAGGACTAGCGGGGGCAATGAGCAGTTCTTC
size: -; J: TRBJ1-1; D: -; V: TRBV4-3; CDR3: CASSQVPHRSLLNTEAFF; DNA: TGCGCCAGCAGCCAAGTCCCCCATCGGTCGCTACTGAACACTGAAGCTTTCTTT
size: -; J: TRBJ1-4; D: -; V: TRBV7-9; CDR3: CASSLFLEKLFF; DNA: TGTGCCAGCAGCTTATTTCTGGAAAAACTGTTTTTT
size: -; J: TRBJ1-5; D: -; V: TRBV5-5; CDR3: CASSLAGGQPQHF; DNA: TGTGCCAGCAGCTTGGCCGGGGGTCAGCCCCAGCATTTT
size: once; J: TRBJ2-7; D: -; V: TRBV11-3; CDR3: CASSQTGVYEQYF; DNA: TGTGCCAGCAGCCAGACGGGGGTCTACGAGCAGTACTTC
size: once; J: TRBJ2-2; D: TRBD2; V: TRBV2; CDR3: CASRPGTIRAGELFF; DNA: TGTGCCAGCAGACCCGGGACTATCAGGGCCGGGGAGCTGTTTTTT
size: -; J: TRBJ2-6; D: -; V: TRBV7-3; CDR3: CASSSGANVLTF; DNA: TGTGCCAGCAGCTCTGGGGCCAACGTCCTGACTTTC
size: -; J: TRBJ1-2; D: -; V: TRBV2; CDR3: CASRAGLSSKGYTF; DNA: TGTGCCAGCAGAGCAGGGTTAAGTTCTAAGGGCTACACCTTC
size: -; J: TRBJ2-7; D: -; V: TRBV3-1/TRBV3-2; CDR3: CASSHGTFGEQYF; DNA: TGTGCCAGCAGCCACGGGACTTTTGGCGAGCAGTACTTC
size: -; J: TRBJ2-1; D: -; V: TRBV7-3; CDR3: CASSFSALYNEQFF; DNA: TGTGCCAGCAGCTTTTCGGCTCTATACAATGAGCAGTTCTTC
size: -; J: TRBJ1-3; D: -; V: TRBV2; CDR3: CASSARQVPDSSSGNTIYF; DNA: TGTGCCAGCAGTGCCCGTCAGGTCCCCGACAGTAGCTCTGGAAACACCATATATTTT
size: -; J: TRBJ2-3; D: -; V: TRBV7-2; CDR3: CASSLRDTQYF; DNA: TGTGCCAGCAGCTTACGAGATACGCAGTATTTT
size: -; J: TRBJ1-5; D: -; V: TRBV6-5; CDR3: CASSSHYSNQPQHF; DNA: TGTGCCAGCAGTTCCCACTATAGCAATCAGCCCCAGCATTTT
size: -; J: TRBJ1-3; D: TRBD1; V: TRBV10-3; CDR3: CAISEPTGTSGNTIYF; DNA: TGTGCCATCAGTGAGCCGACAGGGACCTCTGGAAACACCATATATTTT
size: -; J: TRBJ2-5; D: -; V: TRBV7-4; CDR3: CASSPRDKETQYF; DNA: TGTGCCAGCAGCCCCCGGGACAAAGAGACCCAGTACTTC